This record covers a single TCR beta chain. Its antigen remains unknown. Generated by immunoSEQ multiplex PCR, the TCRdb table keeps only in-frame clones and is missing some. The data hold over 90,000 clones, with approximately 94% observed a single time. Germline assignment: CDR1 MGHRA and CDR2 YSYEKL. Between the trimmed V and J ends, which lost 1 base and 0 bases, there was a span of 7 bases. The length of the CDR3 is 15 residues. The data derive from a study of graft-versus-host responses after intestinal transplantation. Study at large: Recipients were given multivisceral, liver-intestinal, or isolated intestinal transplants. Each patient got anti-thymocyte globulin induction, then tacrolimus and steroids for about 3 years. General observations from the study: GvH clonotypes were identified within recipient marrow, with a subset emerging first in ileum or blood. Elevated graft-versus-host to host-versus-graft clonal ratios in allografts were recorded for patients with graft-donor T cell macrochimerism.

The input for sequencing was unstimulated CD8+ T cells sorted from spleen or lymph node cells, taken before intestinal transplant. The origin of this receptor is a human donor who received an intestinal transplant. This chain uses TRBV4-1 with TRBJ1-3, with no clear D. This chain's CDR3 is CASSQGGYSGNTIYF. DNA of the CDR3: TGCGCCAGCAGCCAAGGGGGATACTCTGGAAACACCATATATTTT.